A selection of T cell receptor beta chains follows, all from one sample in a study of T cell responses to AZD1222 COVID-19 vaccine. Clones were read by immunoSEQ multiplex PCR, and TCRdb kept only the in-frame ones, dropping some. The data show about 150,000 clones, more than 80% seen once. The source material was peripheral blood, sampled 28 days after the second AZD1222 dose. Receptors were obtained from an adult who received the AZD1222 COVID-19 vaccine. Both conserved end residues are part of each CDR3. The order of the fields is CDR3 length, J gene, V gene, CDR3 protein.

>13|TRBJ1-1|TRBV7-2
CASTQGANTEAFF
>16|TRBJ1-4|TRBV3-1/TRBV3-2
CASSQLGTPGNEKLFF
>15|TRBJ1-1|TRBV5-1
CASSFRTGMDGEAFF
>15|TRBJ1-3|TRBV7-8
CASSLSWSSGNTIYF
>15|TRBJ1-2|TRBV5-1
CASSLAQQGADGYTF
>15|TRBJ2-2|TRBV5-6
CASSSVPQTPGELFF
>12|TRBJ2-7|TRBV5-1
CASSLPGNEQYF
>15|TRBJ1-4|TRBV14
CASSTRTGVREKLFF
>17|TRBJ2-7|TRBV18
CASSPPGLAGVIYEQYF
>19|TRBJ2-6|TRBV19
CASSNFAGSPATGANVLTF
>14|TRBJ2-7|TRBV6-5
CASSYLQGPYEQYF
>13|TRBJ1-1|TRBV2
CASITGTYTEAFF
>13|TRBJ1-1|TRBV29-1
CSAGQGEYAEAFF
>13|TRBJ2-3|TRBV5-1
CASSREGTDTQYF
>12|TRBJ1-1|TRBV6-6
CASSSADRKAFF
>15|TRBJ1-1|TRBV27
CASSLSVGGQTEAFF
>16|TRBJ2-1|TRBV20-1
CSASTKGARFYNEQFF
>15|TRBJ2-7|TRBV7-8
CASSSDRGHPYEQYF
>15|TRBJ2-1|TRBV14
CASSPVAGGGNEQFF
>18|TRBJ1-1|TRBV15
CATSHRDSAIGGNTEAFF
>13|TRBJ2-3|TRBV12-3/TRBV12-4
CASSLVSTDTQYF
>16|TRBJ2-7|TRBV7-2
CASSLASGSNTYEQYF
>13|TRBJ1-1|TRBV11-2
CASSLERNTEAFF
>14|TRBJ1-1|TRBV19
CASRPGPQNTEAFF
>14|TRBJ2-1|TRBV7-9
CASSLSTSYNEQFF
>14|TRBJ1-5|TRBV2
CASSDRLKGQPQHF
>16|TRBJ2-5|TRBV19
CASPDRLSGGGETQYF
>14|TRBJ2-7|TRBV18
CASSRGGTTGEQYF
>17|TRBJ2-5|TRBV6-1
CASSEVVGGRGLETQYF
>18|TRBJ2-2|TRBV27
CASSHSYPGQGDTGELFF
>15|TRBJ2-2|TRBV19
CASSSGRAPTGELFF
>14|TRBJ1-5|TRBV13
CASSCGPPKGPQHF
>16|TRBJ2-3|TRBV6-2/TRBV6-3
CASSYGAGGMSDTQYF
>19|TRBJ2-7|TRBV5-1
CASSLAGTSGSIGRYEQYF
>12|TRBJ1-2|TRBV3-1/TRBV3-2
CASSLDSYGYTF
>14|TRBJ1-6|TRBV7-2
CASSTIGGNSPLHF
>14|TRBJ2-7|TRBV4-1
CASSLGWVSYEQYF
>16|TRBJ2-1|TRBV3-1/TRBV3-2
CASSQDPLAGVNEQFF
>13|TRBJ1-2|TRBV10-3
CAISESNSYGYTF
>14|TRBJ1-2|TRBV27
CASSPDRGGNGYTF